This is a list of T cell receptor beta chains from one sample in a study of T cell responses to AZD1222 COVID-19 vaccine. Assay: immunoSEQ multiplex PCR; the TCRdb copy retains only in-frame clones and omits some. The sample lists about 200,000 clones, 85% to 95% occurring once. This material consisted of peripheral blood, taken 28 days after the second AZD1222 dose. The receptors originated from an adult who received the AZD1222 COVID-19 vaccine. CDR3s include the opening cysteine and the closing phenylalanine or tryptophan. The listing skips clone size in some rows; elsewhere it reads once, few, many or a size class.

abundance: NA
v_gene: TRBV18
len: 12
j_gene: TRBJ2-1
CDR3aa: CASSPTSNEQFF

abundance: NA
v_gene: TRBV6-5
len: 11
j_gene: TRBJ1-6
CDR3aa: CASRDGFSLHF

abundance: NA
v_gene: TRBV9
len: 15
j_gene: TRBJ1-1
CDR3aa: CASSVDSTGSTEAFF

abundance: once
v_gene: TRBV12-5
len: 13
j_gene: TRBJ1-1
CDR3aa: CASGYDLSSEAFF

abundance: NA
v_gene: TRBV6-2/TRBV6-3
len: 15
j_gene: TRBJ2-3
CDR3aa: CASSYFRDYTDTQYF

abundance: NA
v_gene: TRBV7-8
len: 15
j_gene: TRBJ1-1
CDR3aa: CASSRQGQANTEAFF

abundance: NA
v_gene: TRBV5-4
len: 15
j_gene: TRBJ1-2
CDR3aa: CASSPGTGGGVGYTF

abundance: NA
v_gene: TRBV9
len: 13
j_gene: TRBJ2-7
CDR3aa: CASSGADPYEQYF

abundance: NA
v_gene: TRBV19
len: 16
j_gene: TRBJ2-7
CDR3aa: CASSIDLRAPAYEQYF

abundance: NA
v_gene: TRBV10-3
len: 13
j_gene: TRBJ2-5
CDR3aa: CASVAVGSETQYF

abundance: NA
v_gene: TRBV5-4
len: 17
j_gene: TRBJ1-3
CDR3aa: CASSSSPGTESGNTIYF

abundance: NA
v_gene: TRBV4-1
len: 16
j_gene: TRBJ1-5
CDR3aa: CASSQGTDSINQPQHF

abundance: NA
v_gene: TRBV18
len: 16
j_gene: TRBJ2-7
CDR3aa: CASSPPSAGGVYEQYF

abundance: NA
v_gene: TRBV6-4
len: 13
j_gene: TRBJ1-1
CDR3aa: CASSDGPRGEAFF

abundance: few
v_gene: TRBV9
len: 13
j_gene: TRBJ1-5
CDR3aa: CASSVGPNQPQHF

abundance: NA
v_gene: TRBV27
len: 14
j_gene: TRBJ1-1
CDR3aa: CASSSREVDTEAFF